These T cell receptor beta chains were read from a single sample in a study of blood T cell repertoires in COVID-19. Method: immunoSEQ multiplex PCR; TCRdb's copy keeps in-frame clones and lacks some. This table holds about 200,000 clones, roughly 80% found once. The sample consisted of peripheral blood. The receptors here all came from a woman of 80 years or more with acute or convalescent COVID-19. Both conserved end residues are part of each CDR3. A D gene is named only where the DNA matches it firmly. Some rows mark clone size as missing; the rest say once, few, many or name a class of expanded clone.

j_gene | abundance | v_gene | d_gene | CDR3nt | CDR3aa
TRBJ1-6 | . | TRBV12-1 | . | TGTGCCAGCAGCTTTCCCACGGGGCGAGGGACTAGCTCCTATAATTCACCCCTCCACTTT | CASSFPTGRGTSSYNSPLHF
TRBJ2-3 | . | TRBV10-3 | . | TGTGCCATCAGTGTTGAGGCTGGCGGGGCTACAGATACGCAGTATTTT | CAISVEAGGATDTQYF
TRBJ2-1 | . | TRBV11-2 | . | TGTGCCAGCAGCTTAGAGGGCGATGAGCAGTTCTTC | CASSLEGDEQFF
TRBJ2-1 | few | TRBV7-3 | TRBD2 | TGTGCCAGCAGCCCCGCTAGCGGGAGGGTCAATGAGCAGTTCTTC | CASSPASGRVNEQFF
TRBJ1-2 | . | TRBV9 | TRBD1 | TGTGCCAGCAGCGTAGGGGACAGCTATGGCTACACCTTC | CASSVGDSYGYTF
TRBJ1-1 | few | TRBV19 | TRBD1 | TGTGCCAGTAGTCCCGGGACAGGGAACACTGAAGCTTTCTTT | CASSPGTGNTEAFF
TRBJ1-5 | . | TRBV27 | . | TGTGCCAGCAGTTCAGGGGCAGGGAATCAGCCCCAGCATTTT | CASSSGAGNQPQHF
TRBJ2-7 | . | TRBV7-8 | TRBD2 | TGTGCCAGCAGATCTAGACGCGGGAGGGCGGGGGAGCAGTACTTC | CASRSRRGRAGEQYF
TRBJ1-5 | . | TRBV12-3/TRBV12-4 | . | TGTGCCAGCAGTTTAGGGCAAGATCAGCCCCAGCATTTT | CASSLGQDQPQHF
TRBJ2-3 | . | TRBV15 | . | TGTGCCACCAGCAGAGGATTAGATGAACTAAGCACAGATACGCAGTATTTT | CATSRGLDELSTDTQYF
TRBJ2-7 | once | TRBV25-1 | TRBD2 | TGTGCCAGCAGTACACTAGCGGGAAGCTCCTACGAGCAGTACTTC | CASSTLAGSSYEQYF
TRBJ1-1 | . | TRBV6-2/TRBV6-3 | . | TGTGCCAGCAGTTACGCAGACAAGAACACTGAAGCTTTCTTT | CASSYADKNTEAFF
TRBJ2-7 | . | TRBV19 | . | TGTGCCAGTAGTCCCCCACAGGGTCGGGAGCAGTACTTC | CASSPPQGREQYF
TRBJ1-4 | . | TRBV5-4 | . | TGTGCCAGCAGCTTTGCAGGGGAAGAAAAACTGTTTTTT | CASSFAGEEKLFF
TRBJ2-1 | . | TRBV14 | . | TGTGCCAGCAGCCGAGCGGGTTATTCCTACAATGAGCAGTTCTTC | CASSRAGYSYNEQFF
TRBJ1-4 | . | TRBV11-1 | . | TGTGCCAGCAGCTTATTCCCGTCTAATGAAAAACTGTTTTTT | CASSLFPSNEKLFF
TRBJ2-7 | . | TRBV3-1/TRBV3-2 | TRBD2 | TGTGCCAGCAGCCAAGGTGCGGGAGAGCCCTACGAGCAGTACTTC | CASSQGAGEPYEQYF
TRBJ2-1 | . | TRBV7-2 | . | TGTGCCAGCAGCCCCCTCGCCGCCGGTGCCATCTACAATGAGCAGTTCTTC | CASSPLAAGAIYNEQFF
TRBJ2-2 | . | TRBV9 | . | TGTGCCAGCAGCTCCCCTAGCAGTTCTACCGGGGAGCTGTTTTTT | CASSSPSSSTGELFF
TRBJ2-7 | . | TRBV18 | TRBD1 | TGTGCCAGCTCACCAAACCCTCAGGGGGCCGACGAGCAGTACTTC | CASSPNPQGADEQYF
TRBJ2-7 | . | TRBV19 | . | TGTGCCAGTAGTAGCGGCGGATCCTATTACGAGCAGTACTTC | CASSSGGSYYEQYF
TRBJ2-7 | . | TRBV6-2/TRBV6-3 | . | TGTGCCAGCAGTTGGCGGTACGAGCAGTACTTC | CASSWRYEQYF
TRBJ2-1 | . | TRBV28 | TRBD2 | TGTGCCAGCAGTCCCCCCGGGACCCGGGGGGACAATGAGCAGTTCTTC | CASSPPGTRGDNEQFF
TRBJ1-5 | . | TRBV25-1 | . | TGTGCCAGCAGCCAGACAGGCTTCAATCAGCCCCAGCATTTT | CASSQTGFNQPQHF
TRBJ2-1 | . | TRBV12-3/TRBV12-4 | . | TGTGCCAGCAGTATCTTTGGGTCAGGTGAGCAGTTCTTC | CASSIFGSGEQFF
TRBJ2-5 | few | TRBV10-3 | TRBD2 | TGTGCCATCAGTGGTAGGACTAGCGGGAACCTCCAAGAGACCCAGTACTTC | CAISGRTSGNLQETQYF
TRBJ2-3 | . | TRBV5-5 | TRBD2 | TGTGCCAGCAGCGATACTTCTAGCGGAGATACGCAGTATTTT | CASSDTSSGDTQYF
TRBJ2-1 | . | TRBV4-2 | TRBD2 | TGTGCCAGCAGCCCTCGGCCAGCGGGAGGGCCAGGGGATGAGCAGTTCTTC | CASSPRPAGGPGDEQFF
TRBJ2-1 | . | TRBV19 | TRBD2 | TGTGCCAGTAGCGGACTAGCGGGAAGCAATGAGCAGTTCTTC | CASSGLAGSNEQFF
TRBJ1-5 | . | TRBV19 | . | TGCTTACCCCCGGGATCGGGTCAGCCCCAGCATTTT | CLPPGSGQPQHF
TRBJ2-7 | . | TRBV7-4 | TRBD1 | TGTGCCAGCAGCCAGAAAAGGGGACAGGGGTTGGACGAGCAGTACTTC | CASSQKRGQGLDEQYF
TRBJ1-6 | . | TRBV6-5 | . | TGTGCCAGCAGTACACAGGGTCCCCTCCACTTT | CASSTQGPLHF
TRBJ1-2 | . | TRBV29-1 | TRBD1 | TGCAGCGTTGCGCAGGGGGACTATGGCTACACCTTC | CSVAQGDYGYTF
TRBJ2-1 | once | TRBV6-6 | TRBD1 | TGTGCCAGCAGTTACGCCCAGGGGGCCTACAATGAGCAGTTCTTC | CASSYAQGAYNEQFF
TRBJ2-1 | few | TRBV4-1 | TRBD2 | TGCGCCAGCAGCCACCACAGGGTAGAGAGCGGGAGGGTAACTCTCAATGAGCAGTTCTTC | CASSHHRVESGRVTLNEQFF
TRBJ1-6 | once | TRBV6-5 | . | TGTGCCAGCAGTTACAGGCAGGGTAATTCACCCCTCCACTTT | CASSYRQGNSPLHF
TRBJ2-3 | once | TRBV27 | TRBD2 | TGTGCCAGCAGTCTAACTAGCGGGAGCACAGATACGCAGTATTTT | CASSLTSGSTDTQYF
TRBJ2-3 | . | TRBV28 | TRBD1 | TGTGCCAGCAGCAGGGACAGGGGGCAATATACGCAGTATTTT | CASSRDRGQYTQYF
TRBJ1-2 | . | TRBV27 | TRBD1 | TGTGCCAGCAGAAAGGACAGGGGGCGAGGCTACACCTTC | CASRKDRGRGYTF
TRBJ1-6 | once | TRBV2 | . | TGTGCCAGCAAAAGTTCGAGCTCCTATAATTCACCCCTCCACTTT | CASKSSSSYNSPLHF
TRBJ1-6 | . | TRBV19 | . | TGTGCCAGTTCGACTTATAATTCACCCCTCCACTTT | CASSTYNSPLHF
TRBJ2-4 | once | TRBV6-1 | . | TGTGCCAGCAGTGACGGTACAAGCGGAAACATTCAGTACTTC | CASSDGTSGNIQYF
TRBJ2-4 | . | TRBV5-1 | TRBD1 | TGCGCCAGCAGCTTGACACAGGGGGCGAACATTCAGTACTTC | CASSLTQGANIQYF
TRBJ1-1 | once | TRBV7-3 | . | TGTGCCAGCAGCCCGGGGACAAACACTGAAGCTTTCTTT | CASSPGTNTEAFF
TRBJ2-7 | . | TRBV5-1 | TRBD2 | TGCGCCAGCAGCTTGGGGCTAGCGGGGGGCTCTCCCTACGAGCAGTACTTC | CASSLGLAGGSPYEQYF
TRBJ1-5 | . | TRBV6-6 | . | TGTGCCAGCAGTTACGCCAGGGAAATCAATCAGCCCCAGCATTTT | CASSYAREINQPQHF
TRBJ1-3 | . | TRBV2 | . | TGTGCCAGCAGTGAGGGGGCTTTATCTGGAAACACCATATATTTT | CASSEGALSGNTIYF
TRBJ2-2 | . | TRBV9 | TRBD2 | TGTGCCAGCAGCCCTGTAGCGGGAACGAACACCGGGGAGCTGTTTTTT | CASSPVAGTNTGELFF
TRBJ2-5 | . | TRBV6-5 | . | TGTGCCAGCAGTTTAGAGGGGACCCAGTACTTC | CASSLEGTQYF
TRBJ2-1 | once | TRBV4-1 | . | TGCGCCAGCAGCCCCCAGACCACCCGGGGGAACAATGAGCAGTTCTTC | CASSPQTTRGNNEQFF
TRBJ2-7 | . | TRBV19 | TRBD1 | TGTGCCAGTAGTATCCTACGACAGGGTTCCAACTCCTACGAGCAGTACTTC | CASSILRQGSNSYEQYF
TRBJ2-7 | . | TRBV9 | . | TGTGCCAGCAGCGTGACAGACTCCTACGAGCAGTACTTC | CASSVTDSYEQYF
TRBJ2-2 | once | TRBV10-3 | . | TGTGCCACAGGATTAGTGGCCGGGGAGCTGTTTTTT | CATGLVAGELFF
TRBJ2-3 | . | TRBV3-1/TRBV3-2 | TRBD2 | TGTGCCAGCAGCCCTAACCTAGCGGGAGCGGCAGATACGCAGTATTTT | CASSPNLAGAADTQYF
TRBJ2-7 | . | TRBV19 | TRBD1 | TGTGCCAGTACCGACGGACAGGGTGGGACCTACGAGCAGTACTTC | CASTDGQGGTYEQYF